This TCR beta chain is from a study of blood T cell repertoires in COVID-19. Only in-frame clones appear in the TCRdb table, and some are missing; sequencing was by immunoSEQ multiplex PCR. The data show some 230,000 clones, approximately 80% seen once. The CDR3 consists of 13 residues. Trimming cost V 6 bases and J 4 bases, with 11 bases left between them. Germline values: CDR1 MDHEN, CDR2 SYDVKM. The sample comprised PBMCs or T cells enriched from blood (not recorded which). The rearrangement links TRBV28 to TRBJ2-3, with D perhaps matching TRBD1 (5 bases). The sequence was obtained from a man aged 35 to 55 who had recovered from COVID-19. The CDR3 sequence is CASSHRQSDTQYF. The DNA of the CDR3 is TGTGCCAGCAGCCATCGACAGTCAGATACGCAGTATTTT.